These 16 T cell receptor beta chains were sequenced from one sample in a study of OX40 agonist ivuxolimab in advanced cancers. This table comes from immunoSEQ multiplex PCR, and its TCRdb copy is limited to in-frame clones, with some not included. The sample records 70,000 or so clones, around 83% being singletons. This material consisted of CD4+ or CD8+ T cells sorted from blood, taken in a trial of the OX40 agonist ivuxolimab. These TCRs come from an adult with an advanced solid tumor such as melanoma, head and neck, liver or kidney cancer.

This sequence joins TRBV11-2 and TRBJ1-2; D is perhaps TRBD1 (5 bases). Per the germline V gene, CDR1 is SGHAT and CDR2 is FQNNGV. The CDR3 has 14 amino acids. V lost 1 base, J lost 4 bases, and 10 bases lay in between. In DNA form, the CDR3 reads TGTGCCAGCAGCTTAGCCAGGGCTAGCTATGGCTACACCTTC. Amino acids: CASSLARASYGYTF.

This clone was found once. The chain combines TRBV11-3 with TRBJ2-1; 10 nucleotides line up with TRBD2. This CDR3 region has 15 residues. Germline trimming cut 5 bases from V and 5 bases from J; bases unmatched to any gene: 6. The V gene's germline CDR1 is SGHNT and CDR2 YENEEA. The CDR3 DNA sequence: TGTGCCAGCAGCAACCAGCGGGAGGGCAACAATGAGCAGTTCTTC. Its protein is CASSNQREGNNEQFF.

This chain joins TRBV5-6 and TRBJ2-1; TRBD2 matches at 8 bases. V lost 2 bases to trimming and J lost 8 bases; unmatched junction nucleotides: 21. CDR3 length equals 19 residues. Germline V gives CDR1 SGHDT, CDR2 YYEEEE. The CDR3 region is CASSFPRQWGLGGVDEQFF. DNA of the CDR3: TGTGCCAGCAGCTTTCCGAGACAATGGGGACTAGGAGGGGTCGATGAGCAGTTCTTC.

This clone was recorded only once. This rearrangement joins TRBV29-1 to TRBJ2-3; TRBD2 matches at 13 bases. The CDR3 is 17 residues long. With V trimmed by 4 bases and J by 4 bases, 11 bases remained unmatched. Germline assignment: CDR1 SQVTM and CDR2 ANQGSEA. The CDR3 here is CSVAFTRTSGSSDTQYF. CDR3 bases: TGCAGCGTTGCCTTCACCCGGACTAGCGGGAGCTCAGATACGCAGTATTTT.

The V gene is TRBV15, the J gene TRBJ1-5; 12 bases line up with TRBD1. Germline CDR1 is LNHNV and CDR2 is YYDKDF (reference sequence). CDR3 size: 16 residues. Unmatched junction bases numbered 3, after V lost 1 base and J lost 5 bases. This CDR3 reads CATSRGDRGPDQPQHF. CDR3 DNA: TGTGCCACCAGCAGAGGGGACAGGGGGCCGGATCAGCCCCAGCATTTT.

V is TRBV11-2 and J is TRBJ2-1, with TRBD2 matching over 13 bases. Germline values: CDR1 SGHAT, CDR2 FQNNGV. The junction had 10 bases not matched to a gene; V was cut back by 4 bases and J by 10 bases. The CDR3 is made up of 16 amino acids. The CDR3 is CASSSHSGLAGEEQFF. CDR3 DNA sequence: TGTGCCAGCAGCTCCCATTCAGGACTAGCGGGAGAAGAGCAGTTCTTC.

The rearrangement joins TRBV10-3 to TRBJ1-1; weak D call: TRBD1 (5 bases). V shed 7 bases and J shed 4 bases, with 10 bases lying between them. The CDR3 length is 12 residues. Per germline, CDR1 ENHRY and CDR2 SYGVKD. CDR3: CAITAGGTEAFF. The DNA of the CDR3 is TGTGCCATCACGGCTGGGGGCACTGAAGCTTTCTTT.

The chain recombines TRBV28 with TRBJ2-7; TRBD2 matches 12 bases. The germline V gene has CDR1 MDHEN and CDR2 SYDVKM. After removal of 6 bases from V and 1 base from J, the junction contained 10 bases not matched to a gene. CDR3 length: 17 amino acids. The DNA for the CDR3 is TGTGCCAGCAGGAGGAACCATCTAGCGGGAGGGTCCTACGAGCAGTACTTC. Translation gives CASRRNHLAGGSYEQYF.

This chain connects TRBV19 to TRBJ2-3, with 12 bases matching TRBD2. The germline V gene has CDR1 LNHDA and CDR2 SQIVND (reference sequence). V was clipped by 6 bases and J by 5 bases; unmatched bases: 6. CDR3 length equals 15 residues. The CDR3 region has the DNA TGTGCCAGTAGGCGACTAGCGGGAGAGGGAGATACGCAGTATTTT. Amino acids: CASRRLAGEGDTQYF.

The V call is TRBV2, the J call TRBJ1-1; D possibly corresponds to TRBD1 (6 bases). The CDR3 is made up of 14 amino acids. Trimming left V 4 bases short and J 1 base short, with 10 bases between. Germline V lookup: CDR1 SNHLY, CDR2 FYNNEI. Here the CDR3 reads CASSVRTANTEAFF. The DNA of the CDR3 is TGTGCCAGCAGTGTAAGGACAGCGAACACTGAAGCTTTCTTT.

The chain is built from TRBV7-2 and TRBJ2-7; weak D call: TRBD2 (6 bases). CDR1 and CDR2 from the germline V gene are SGHTA and FQGNSA. Trimming pared 2 bases from V and 2 bases from J, leaving 13 bases between. The CDR3 has 15 amino acids. Here the CDR3 reads CASSLNSGQAYEQYF. CDR3 DNA sequence: TGTGCCAGCAGCTTAAATAGCGGCCAAGCCTACGAGCAGTACTTC.

A single count supports this clone. This sequence joins TRBV28 and TRBJ2-7; D is possibly TRBD1 (5 bases). The CDR3 is 12 amino acids. V was clipped by 10 bases and J by 5 bases, with 15 bases between them. CDR1 is MDHEN and CDR2 is SYDVKM in the germline V gene. The CDR3 nucleotides read TGTGCCACCTCGGAAGGGGTCCACGAGCAGTACTTC. Protein sequence: CATSEGVHEQYF.

The chain joins TRBV28 to TRBJ1-5, with D uncertain. Germline V CDR1 and CDR2: MDHEN, SYDVKM. Trimming took off 4 bases at V and 0 bases at J, with 16 bases between the two ends. The CDR3 is made up of 17 amino acids. For the CDR3, the DNA is TGTGCCAGCAGTTCCCCCCCTCAGCGGAATAGCAATCAGCCCCAGCATTTT. Residues: CASSSPPQRNSNQPQHF.

The chain employs TRBV28 and TRBJ2-5, with a tentative D call TRBD1 (6 bases). This CDR3 has 17 amino acids. V lost 3 bases, J lost 2 bases, and 19 bases lay in between. Germline V gene data show CDR1 as MDHEN and CDR2 as SYDVKM. The CDR3: CASSFRGWVESQETQYF. The CDR3 DNA reads as TGTGCCAGCAGTTTCAGGGGATGGGTGGAATCACAAGAGACCCAGTACTTC.

CDR3 in amino acids: CASSLTSRETQYF. The CDR3 region has the DNA TGTGCCAGCAGCTTGACTAGCAGAGAGACCCAGTACTTC. The chain carries TRBV11-2 and TRBJ2-5, with TRBD2 matching 7 bases. In germline, CDR1 is SGHAT, CDR2 FQNNGV. This CDR3 region has 13 residues. V was pared by 3 bases and J by 4 bases, with 2 bases of the junction left unmatched.

V usage is TRBV28 and J usage is TRBJ2-1; 9 bases are a match to TRBD2. V gave up 6 bases and J gave up 1 base; unmatched junction bases: 16. CDR3 size: 19 residues. Germline CDR1 MDHEN, CDR2 SYDVKM. The chain's CDR3 is CASSSFRFSSGTSYNEQFF. In DNA, the CDR3 is TGTGCCAGCAGCTCCTTCCGGTTCTCTAGCGGGACATCCTACAATGAGCAGTTCTTC.